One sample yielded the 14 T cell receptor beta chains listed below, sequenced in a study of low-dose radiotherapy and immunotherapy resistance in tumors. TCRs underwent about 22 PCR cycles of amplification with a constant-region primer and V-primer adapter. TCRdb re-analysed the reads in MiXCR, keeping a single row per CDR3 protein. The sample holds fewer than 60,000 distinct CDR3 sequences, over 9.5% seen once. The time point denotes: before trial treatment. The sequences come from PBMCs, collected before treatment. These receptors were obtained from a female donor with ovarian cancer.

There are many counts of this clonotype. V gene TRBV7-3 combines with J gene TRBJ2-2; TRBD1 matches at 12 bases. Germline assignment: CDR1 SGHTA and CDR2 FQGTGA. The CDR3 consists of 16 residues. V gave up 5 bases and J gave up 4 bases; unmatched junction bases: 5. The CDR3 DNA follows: TGTGCCAGCAGCGACCGGGACAGGGGGCTCACCGGGGAGCTGTTTTTT. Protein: CASSDRDRGLTGELFF.

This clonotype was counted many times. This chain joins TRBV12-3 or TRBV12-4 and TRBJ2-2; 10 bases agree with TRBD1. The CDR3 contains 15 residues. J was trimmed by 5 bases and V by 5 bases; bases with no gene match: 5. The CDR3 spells CASSTRDRGTGELFF. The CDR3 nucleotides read TGTGCCAGCAGTACCAGGGACAGGGGAACCGGGGAGCTGTTTTTT.

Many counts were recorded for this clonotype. The CDR3 loop reads CASSTAGEETQYF. The CDR3, as DNA: TGTGCCAGCTCAACAGCGGGGGAAGAGACCCAGTACTTC. This chain joins TRBV18 and TRBJ2-5; 8 bases fit TRBD2. The CDR3 runs to 13 residues. J gave up 3 bases and V 5 bases, and 2 bases lay outside the gene matches. Germline CDR1 and CDR2: KGHSH and LQKENI.

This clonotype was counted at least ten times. This chain's CDR3 is CSVGAGTNTGELFF. DNA of the CDR3: TGCAGCGTTGGGGCAGGGACGAACACCGGGGAGCTGTTTTTT. The gene calls are TRBV29-1 and TRBJ2-2; D may be TRBD1 (5 bases). Germline CDR1 SQVTM, CDR2 ANQGSEA. CDR3 length: 14 amino acids. Trimming pared 4 bases from V and 0 bases from J, leaving 9 bases between.

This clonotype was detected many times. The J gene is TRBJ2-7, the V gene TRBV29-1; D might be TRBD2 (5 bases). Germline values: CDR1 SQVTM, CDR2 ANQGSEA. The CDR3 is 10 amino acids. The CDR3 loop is CNPRESEQYF. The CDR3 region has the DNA TGCAACCCTAGGGAGTCCGAGCAGTACTTC.

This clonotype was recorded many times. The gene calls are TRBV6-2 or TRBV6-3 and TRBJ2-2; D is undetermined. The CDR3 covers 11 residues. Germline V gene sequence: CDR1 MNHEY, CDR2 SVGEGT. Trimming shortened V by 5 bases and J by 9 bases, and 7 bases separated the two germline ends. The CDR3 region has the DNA TGTGCCAGCAGTGATTTCAGGGAGCTGTTTTTT. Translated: CASSDFRELFF.

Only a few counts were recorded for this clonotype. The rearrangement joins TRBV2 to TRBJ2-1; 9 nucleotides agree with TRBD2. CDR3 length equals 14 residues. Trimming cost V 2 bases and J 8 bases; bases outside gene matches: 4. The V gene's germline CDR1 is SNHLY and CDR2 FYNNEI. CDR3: CASSEIAGDHEQFF. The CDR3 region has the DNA TGTGCCAGCAGTGAAATAGCGGGAGACCATGAGCAGTTCTTC.

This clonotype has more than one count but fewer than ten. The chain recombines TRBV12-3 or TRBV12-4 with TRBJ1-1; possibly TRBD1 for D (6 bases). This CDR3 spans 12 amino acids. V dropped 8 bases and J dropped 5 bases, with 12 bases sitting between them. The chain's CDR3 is CASYRAGTEAFF. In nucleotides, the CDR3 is TGTGCCAGCTACAGGGCGGGGACTGAAGCTTTCTTT.

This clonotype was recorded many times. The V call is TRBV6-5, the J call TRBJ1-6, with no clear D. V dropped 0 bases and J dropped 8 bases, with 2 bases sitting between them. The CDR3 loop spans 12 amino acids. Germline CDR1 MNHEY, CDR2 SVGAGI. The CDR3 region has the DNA TGTGCCAGCAGTTACTCCGATTCACCCCTCCACTTT. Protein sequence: CASSYSDSPLHF.

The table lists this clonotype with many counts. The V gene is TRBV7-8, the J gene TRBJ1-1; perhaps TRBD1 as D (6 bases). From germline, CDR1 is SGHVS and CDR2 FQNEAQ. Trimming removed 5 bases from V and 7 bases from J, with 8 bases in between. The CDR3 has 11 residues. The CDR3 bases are TGTGCCAGCAGCCAGGGGTTTGAAGCTTTCTTT. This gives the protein CASSQGFEAFF.

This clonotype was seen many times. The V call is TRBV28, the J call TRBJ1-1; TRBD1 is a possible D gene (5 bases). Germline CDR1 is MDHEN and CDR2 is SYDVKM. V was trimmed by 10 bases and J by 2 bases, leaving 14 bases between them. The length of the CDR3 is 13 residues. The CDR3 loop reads CATRVRGNTEAFF. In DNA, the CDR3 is TGTGCCACCAGGGTAAGGGGAAACACTGAAGCTTTCTTT.

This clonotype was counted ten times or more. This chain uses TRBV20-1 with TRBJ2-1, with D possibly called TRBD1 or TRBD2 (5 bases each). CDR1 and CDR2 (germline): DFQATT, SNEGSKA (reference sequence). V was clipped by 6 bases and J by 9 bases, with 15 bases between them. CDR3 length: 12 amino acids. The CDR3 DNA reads TGCAGTGCCCCGTCTGGGGGAGTTGAGCAGTTCTTC. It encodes CSAPSGGVEQFF.

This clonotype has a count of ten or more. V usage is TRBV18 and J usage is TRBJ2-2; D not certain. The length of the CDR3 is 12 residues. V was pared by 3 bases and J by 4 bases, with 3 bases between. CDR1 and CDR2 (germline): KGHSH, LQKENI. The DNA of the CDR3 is TGTGCCAGCTCACCGATCACCGGGGAGCTGTTTTTT. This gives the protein CASSPITGELFF. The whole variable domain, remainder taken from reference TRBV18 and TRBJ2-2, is NAGVMQNPRHLVRRRGQEARLRCSPMKGHSHVYWYRQLPEEGLKFMVYLQKENIIDESGMPKERFSAEFPKEGPSILRIQQVVRGDSAAYFCASSPITGELFFGEGSRLTVL.

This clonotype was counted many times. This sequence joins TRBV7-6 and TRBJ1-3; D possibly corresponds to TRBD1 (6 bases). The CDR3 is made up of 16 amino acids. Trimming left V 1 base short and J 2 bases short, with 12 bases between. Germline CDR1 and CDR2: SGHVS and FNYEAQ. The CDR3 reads CASSLGAGVTGNTIYF. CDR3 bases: TGTGCCAGCAGCTTAGGGGCAGGGGTGACTGGAAACACCATATATTTT.